This T cell receptor beta chain comes out of a study of T-cell reconstitution after alpha-beta-depleted transplantation in children. Unique molecular identifiers tagged the TCRbeta library. TCRdb reprocessed the PCR reads via MiXCR and lists one record per CDR3 protein. The data show some 640,000 distinct CDR3 sequences, around a sixth seen once. After removal of 7 bases from V and 6 bases from J, the junction contained 14 bases not matched to a gene. The germline CDR1 and CDR2 sequences are SEHNR and FQNEAQ (reference sequence). The CDR3 runs 17 residues. This clonotype was sampled from a human donor who donated a stem cell graft to a child with acute myeloid leukemia. The V and J genes are TRBV7-9 and TRBJ2-2; TRBD1 aligns across 10 bases. This sample comprised PBMCs from the stem cell graft donor, obtained from the stem cell graft. Here the CDR3 reads CASKGQGNAEGPGELFF. CDR3 nucleotide sequence: TGTGCCAGCAAGGGACAGGGGAATGCGGAAGGGCCCGGGGAGCTGTTTTTT.